The present TCR beta chain was sequenced within a study of human versus mouse CDR3 diversity and MHC coevolution (dated by TCRdb to the late 2010s). Broadly, across the study: According to reports, the immunoSEQ assay detects one in 200,000 T cells and minimizes multiplex PCR amplification bias. Across mouse and human samples, each sample had between about 0.6 x 10^7 and 1.7 x 10^7 valid reads. Repertoires of human naive CD4 T cells were used as a reference for TCR selection on multiple MHC II alleles and were compared against human-TCR-locus transgenic mice carrying single MHC II. Three healthy volunteer blood donors made up the human cohort, with one aged 30 to 39, one aged 40 to 50 and one aged 60 to 70 at collection.

Beyond this particular receptor, the publication reports: On average, humans had more CDR3 deletions and insertions than mice did, pointing to greater exonuclease and TdT activity. The largest TCR beta repertoire, some 1.6 million clonotypes, was estimated by iCHAO1 for humans, a finding likely attributable to selection by multiple MHC II molecules. Among all compared groups, two of the three human donors had the lowest clonal inequality scores. Repertoire diversity was not regarded as directly comparable between humans and mice because human T cells were selected on several MHC II alleles.

Worth noting for this clone: Its target antigen remains unknown. Base qualities are not recorded, but no much larger clone differs from it by a single base.

Fluorescence-activated cell sorting was used to isolate naive CD4 T cells, defined as CD45RO-negative and CD62L-positive, from PBMCs. Approximately 50 ml of fresh peripheral blood was drawn per donor, and PBMCs were isolated by Ficoll density centrifugation. Cell sorting was carried out on a FACSAria III instrument, and a purity above 85% was achieved for all samples. The QIAGEN blood and tissue kit was used to extract genomic DNA from sorted cells, and the DNA was quantified on a NanoDrop 1000. The immunoSEQ platform deep sequenced and quantified TCR alpha and beta chains by multiplex PCR of genomic DNA. The source study handled its data this way. Annotation of the TCR sequences relied on IMGT gene and region definitions. Out-of-frame rearrangements were taken as a proxy for the preselection repertoire and were compared with in-frame clonotypes. The iCHAO1 estimator provided with the immunoSEQ platform was used to estimate repertoire size. Clonal inequality was measured with a Gini index on in-frame amino acid clonotypes, based on the Lorenz curve. Shared clonotypes were counted with the intersect function of the R package tcR, and similarity was scored with the Jaccard index. V, J and V-J usage frequencies went into a principal component analysis run with the R prcomp function, with no normalization applied. Held by TCRdb, this immuneACCESS table contains in-frame sequences only and omits some clones. Under half of the omission traces to an unresolved V gene where checked; the cause of the rest is unknown. D and trimming come from the DNA, and the V and J calls and clone size come from that table. The sample table contains fewer than 100,000 clones; only one count was recorded for 80% to 95% of them. 1.3% to 1.5% of the sample is held by the ten biggest clonotypes.

Sequencing was carried out using naive CD4+ T cells from blood. Interpreted using the paper, the cell subset or site label stands for: CD45RO-negative CD62L-positive naive CD4 T cells. The receptor's source is a person aged 30 to 69 in good health.

The nucleotide sequence reads as follows: TGTGCCAGCAGCTTTCGCGGGAGTATTGTCCAGACCCAGTACTTC. It encodes CASSFRGSIVQTQYF. Here the chain combines TRBV11-2 and TRBJ2-5; 7 central bases correspond to TRBD2. CDR3 length: 15 amino acids, cysteine to phenylalanine. Only CDR3 DNA remains: 45 bases, in frame from the first base. Here V drops 3 bases and J drops 6 bases, and the junction holds 10 bases not matched to any gene. CDR1 and CDR2 were assigned from the germline V gene as SGHAT and FQNNGV.